This TCR beta chain appears in the sequencing data of a study of beta chain features in type 1 diabetes. About the research overall: Patients were similar to healthy donors in age and gender (as well as in cell yields). Study observations and caveats: In the patient group, naive, central memory and Treg TCRB repertoires seemed more alike than in the healthy donor group. Among patients with Type 1 diabetes, TCRB CDR3s were moderately but significantly shorter in every one of the four CD4+ subsets.

On this clone: Antigen specificity is unknown.

As every portion of the isolated RNA was reverse transcribed, the sequencing read expressed TCRB transcripts. Assay: immunoSEQ multiplex PCR; the TCRdb copy retains only in-frame clones and omits some. This sample yields some 240,000 clones, of which 16% are seen a single time; approximately 0.086% belongs to the top ten. The V gene lost 4 bases and the J gene lost 5 bases, with 12 bases spanning the gap. The CDR3 is 14 amino acids. The germline gives CDR1 SEHNR, CDR2 FQNEAQ (reference sequence). What was sequenced was naive CD4+ T cells from blood. This receptor was identified in a man aged 25-45 years with type 1 diabetes. The chain is built from TRBV7-9 and TRBJ1-5, with D perhaps matching TRBD1 (6 bases). For the CDR3, the DNA is TGTGCCAGCAGCTCACAGGGAGGCCATCAGCCCCAGCATTTT. It is translated as CASSSQGGHQPQHF.